These 19 T cell receptor beta chains originate from one sample sequenced in a study of blood T cell repertoires in COVID-19 (dated by TCRdb to about 2020). Receptor amplification or capture employed the immunoSEQ multiplex PCR assay. The immuneACCESS repertoire file appears here via TCRdb, limited to in-frame rearrangements. These files lack a portion of the clones; in checked studies, under half of the deficit traces to unresolved V genes, and the cause of the others is not known. Across this sample there are around 260,000 clones, with approximately 89% seen only once. The biggest ten clones account for approximately 9.4% of the sample. Sequenced sample: peripheral blood. These receptors all come from a man in his forties or fifties who had recovered from COVID-19.

The CDR3 reads CASSLEPTGPSEQFF. The CDR3 coding sequence is TGTGCCAGCAGCTTGGAACCGACAGGGCCAAGTGAGCAGTTCTTC. V and J are TRBV5-4 and TRBJ2-1; TRBD1 aligns across 7 bases. J lost 9 bases, V lost 0 bases, and 9 bases had no gene match. Looked up from germline, CDR1 is SGHNT and CDR2 is YYREEE (reference sequence). The length of the CDR3 is 15 residues. Complete variable domain (other parts from reference TRBV5-4 and TRBJ2-1): ETGVTQSPTHLIKTRGQQVTLRCSSQSGHNTVSWYQQALGQGPQFIFQYYREEENGRGNFPPRFSGLQFPNYSSELNVNALELDDSALYLCASSLEPTGPSEQFFGPGTRLTVL.

The chain couples TRBV7-2 to TRBJ2-7; 9 bases are shared with TRBD2. Losses at the gene ends were 1 base for V and 7 bases for J; bases not matched to a gene: 8. CDR3 length equals 15 residues. CDR1 is SGHTA, CDR2 FQGNSA, per germline. CDR3 nucleotides: TGTGCCAGCAGCTTAGAGGGACTAGCATCGAGAGAGCAGTACTTC. Residues: CASSLEGLASREQYF.

The gene calls are TRBV4-2 and TRBJ1-6; no clear D. V was pared by 2 bases and J by 7 bases, with 15 bases between. The CDR3 has 16 amino acids. CDR1 is LGHNA, CDR2 YNFKEQ, per germline. CDR3 coding DNA: TGTGCCAGCAGCCAAATAGACCCAATCGGGAATTCACCCCTCCACTTT. This sequence encodes CASSQIDPIGNSPLHF.

This clone has just a few counts. The chain employs TRBV2 and TRBJ2-7; D possibly corresponds to TRBD1 (5 bases). The V and J ends lost 6 bases and 3 bases respectively, with 12 bases between them. Germline V gives CDR1 SNHLY, CDR2 FYNNEI. This CDR3 is 13 amino acids long. The chain's CDR3 is CASRPLTDYEQYF. The CDR3 DNA reads TGTGCCAGCAGACCATTGACAGACTACGAGCAGTACTTC. Full variable domain (rest looked up from reference TRBV2 and TRBJ2-7): EPEVTQTPSHQVTQMGQEVILRCVPISNHLYFYWYRQILGQKVEFLVSFYNNEISEKSEIFDDQFSVERPDGSNFTLKIRSTKLEDSAMYFCASRPLTDYEQYFGPGTRLTVT.

This clone showed up just a few times. The chain links TRBV6-5 to TRBJ2-7, with D possibly matching TRBD2 (6 bases). The V gene lost 11 bases and the J gene lost 0 bases, with 17 bases spanning the gap. This CDR3 region has 14 residues. CDR1 MNHEY and CDR2 SVGAGI come from the germline V gene. In DNA form, the CDR3 reads TGTGCCGCCCGGGCTAGCGAGGGCTCCTACGAGCAGTACTTC. This sequence encodes CAARASEGSYEQYF.

The J gene is TRBJ1-4, the V gene TRBV5-1, with D perhaps TRBD1 (6 bases). Germline lookup yields CDR1 SGHRS and CDR2 YFSETQ. The germline V and J ends were trimmed by 5 bases and 4 bases, with 12 bases remaining between them. There are 14 residues in the CDR3. The CDR3 protein is CASRMDRGNEKLFF. CDR3 sequence (DNA): TGCGCCAGCAGAATGGACAGAGGTAATGAAAAACTGTTTTTT.

The chain carries TRBV7-2 and TRBJ2-3, with D possibly being TRBD1 (6 bases). Germline CDR1 and CDR2: SGHTA and FQGNSA. This CDR3 region has 15 residues. The V end was cut by 0 bases, the J end by 4 bases, with 11 bases between. CDR3 nucleotides: TGTGCCAGCAGCTTAGCGGGGGCCTACGCAGATACGCAGTATTTT. Amino acid sequence: CASSLAGAYADTQYF.

CDR3 region: CACRQGRVTGELFF. The CDR3, as DNA: TGTGCCTGCAGACAGGGTCGGGTCACCGGGGAGCTGTTTTTT. The chain has TRBV30 and TRBJ2-2; 7 nucleotides agree with TRBD1. The CDR3 spans 14 residues. Per germline, CDR1 GTSNPN and CDR2 SVGIG (reference sequence). Germline trimming cut 6 bases from V and 4 bases from J; bases unmatched to any gene: 8.

The chain recombines TRBV7-6 with TRBJ1-6; 8 nucleotides align to TRBD1. V trimming: 5 bases; J trimming: 6 bases; junction bases outside the gene matches: 6. CDR1 is SGHVS, CDR2 FNYEAQ, per germline. This CDR3 comprises 15 residues. Written as DNA, the CDR3 is TGTGCCAGCAGCCCCGACAGGGGAGTTAATTCACCCCTCCACTTT. Encoded protein: CASSPDRGVNSPLHF.

This chain uses TRBV7-9 with TRBJ2-5, with D possibly TRBD2 on 6 matching bases. Germline-derived CDR1 and CDR2 are SEHNR and FQNEAQ (reference sequence). V lost 6 bases and J 5 bases, leaving 22 bases between the germline ends. The length of the CDR3 is 16 residues. The CDR3 loop is CASSQVNRELGETQYF. The DNA of the CDR3 is TGTGCCAGCAGTCAAGTTAACCGGGAGCTGGGGGAGACCCAGTACTTC.

The J gene is TRBJ2-7, the V gene TRBV5-1; 8 bases are a match to TRBD1. Trimming took 0 bases from V and 4 from J; bases not matched to a gene: 3. Looked up from germline, CDR1 is SGHRS and CDR2 is YFSETQ. The CDR3 length is 14 residues. In DNA form, the CDR3 reads TGCGCCAGCAGCTTGGACAGGGGGGCGTACGAGCAGTACTTC. This sequence encodes CASSLDRGAYEQYF.

The chain links TRBV19 to TRBJ2-1, with TRBD2 matching over 8 bases. V lost 3 bases to trimming and J lost 0 bases; unmatched junction nucleotides: 10. Germline lookup yields CDR1 LNHDA and CDR2 SQIVND (reference sequence). The CDR3 covers 18 residues. The CDR3 region is CASSILGSGASSYNEQFF. CDR3 sequence (DNA): TGTGCCAGTAGTATTTTAGGTAGCGGGGCCAGCTCCTACAATGAGCAGTTCTTC.

The CDR3 loop reads CASLTGREGRYEQYF. For the CDR3, the DNA is TGTGCCAGCCTAACGGGGCGGGAGGGCCGCTACGAGCAGTACTTC. The chain couples TRBV6-6 to TRBJ2-7; 9 nucleotides line up with TRBD2. This CDR3 has 15 residues. Trimming at V came to 8 bases and at J to 3 bases, leaving 11 bases not matched to a gene. Germline CDR1 reads MNHNY; CDR2 reads SVGAGI (reference sequence).

The chain carries TRBV11-2 and TRBJ1-2; TRBD1 matches 8 bases. V gave up 5 bases and J gave up 2 bases; unmatched junction bases: 4. Germline V gene sequence: CDR1 SGHAT, CDR2 FQNNGV. This CDR3 is built from 14 residues. Here the CDR3 DNA reads TGTGCCAGCAGCCCCCGGACAGGGAACTATGGCTACACCTTC. Residues: CASSPRTGNYGYTF.

V gene TRBV10-3 combines with J gene TRBJ2-1; D not resolved. Trimming left V 7 bases short and J 6 bases short, with 10 bases between. CDR3 length: 12 residues. Germline V lookup: CDR1 ENHRY, CDR2 SYGVKD. The CDR3 is CAITGSLNEQFF. The CDR3 region has the DNA TGTGCCATCACCGGGTCCCTCAATGAGCAGTTCTTC.

The chain combines TRBV7-6 with TRBJ1-2; 9 bases are shared with TRBD1. J gave up 8 bases and V 5 bases, and 12 bases lay outside the gene matches. This CDR3 is 15 amino acids long. Germline V gene sequence: CDR1 SGHVS, CDR2 FNYEAQ. CDR3 loop: CASSPNSDRGGGYTF. The CDR3 region has the DNA TGTGCCAGCAGCCCGAATTCGGACAGGGGAGGAGGCTACACCTTC.

The CDR3 sequence is CASTLGGDGAFF. The CDR3 DNA reads TGTGCCAGCACCCTGGGGGGTGACGGAGCTTTCTTT. This sequence joins TRBV12-3 or TRBV12-4 and TRBJ1-1, with a possible D match to TRBD1 (5 bases). This CDR3 is built from 12 residues. V lost 7 bases to trimming and J lost 10 bases, with 16 bases between them.

The chain links TRBV11-2 to TRBJ2-3; 14 nucleotides agree with TRBD2. Looked up from germline, CDR1 is SGHAT and CDR2 is FQNNGV. The CDR3 has 17 amino acids. The ends lost 1 base at V and 6 bases at J; junction bases unmatched: 6. The CDR3, as DNA: TGTGCCAGCAGCTTAGGGGGTAGGACTAGCGGGAGGGATACGCAGTATTTT. Protein product: CASSLGGRTSGRDTQYF.

The genes are TRBV6-2 or TRBV6-3 and TRBJ2-7; D is possibly TRBD2 (6 bases). Per the germline V gene, CDR1 is MNHEY and CDR2 is SVGEGT. CDR3 size: 17 residues. With 5 bases removed from V and 0 bases from J, the gap between germline ends came to 20 bases. CDR3 amino acids: CASSPTGVPRASYEQYF. The CDR3 coding sequence is TGTGCCAGCAGTCCGACGGGGGTGCCAAGGGCCTCCTACGAGCAGTACTTC.